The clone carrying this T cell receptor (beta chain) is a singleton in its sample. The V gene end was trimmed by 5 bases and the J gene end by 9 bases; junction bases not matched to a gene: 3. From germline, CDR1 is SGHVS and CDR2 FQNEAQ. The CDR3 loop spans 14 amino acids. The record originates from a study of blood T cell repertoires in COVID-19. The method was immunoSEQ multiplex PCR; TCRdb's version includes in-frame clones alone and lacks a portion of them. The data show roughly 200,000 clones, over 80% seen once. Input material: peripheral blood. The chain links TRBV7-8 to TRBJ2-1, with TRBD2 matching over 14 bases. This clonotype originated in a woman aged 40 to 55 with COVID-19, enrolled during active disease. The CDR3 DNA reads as TGTGCCAGCAGCCCGGGACTAGCGGGGGCTGAGCAGTTCTTC. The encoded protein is CASSPGLAGAEQFF.